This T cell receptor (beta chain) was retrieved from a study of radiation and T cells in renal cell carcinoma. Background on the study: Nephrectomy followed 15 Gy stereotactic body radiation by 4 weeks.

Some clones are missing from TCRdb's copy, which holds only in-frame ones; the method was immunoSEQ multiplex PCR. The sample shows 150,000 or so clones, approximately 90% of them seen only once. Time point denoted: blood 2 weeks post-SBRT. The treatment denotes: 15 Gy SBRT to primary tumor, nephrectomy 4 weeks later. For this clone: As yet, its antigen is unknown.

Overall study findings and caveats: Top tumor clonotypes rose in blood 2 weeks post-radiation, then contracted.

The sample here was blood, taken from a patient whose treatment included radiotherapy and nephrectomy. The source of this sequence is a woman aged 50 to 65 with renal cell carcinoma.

CDR3 loop: CATSRDPANYGYTF. The CDR3 DNA reads TGTGCCACCAGCAGAGATCCGGCTAACTATGGCTACACCTTC. The chain carries TRBV15 and TRBJ1-2, with no clear D. The CDR3 is 14 amino acids. V was clipped by 0 bases and J by 0 bases, with 5 bases between them. Germline-derived CDR1 and CDR2 are LNHNV and YYDKDF (reference sequence).